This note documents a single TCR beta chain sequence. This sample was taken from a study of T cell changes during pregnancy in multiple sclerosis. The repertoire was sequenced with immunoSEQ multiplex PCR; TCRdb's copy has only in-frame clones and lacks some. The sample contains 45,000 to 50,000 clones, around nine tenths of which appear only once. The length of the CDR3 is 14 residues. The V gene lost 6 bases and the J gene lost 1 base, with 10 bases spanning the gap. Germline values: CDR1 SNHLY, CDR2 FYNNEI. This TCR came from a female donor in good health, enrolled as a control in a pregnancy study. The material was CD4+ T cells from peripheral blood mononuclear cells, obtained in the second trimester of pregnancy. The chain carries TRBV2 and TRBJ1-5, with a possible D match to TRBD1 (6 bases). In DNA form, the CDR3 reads TGTGCCAGCAGACGGGACATCAGCAATCAGCCCCAGCATTTT. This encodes CASRRDISNQPQHF.